The present T cell receptor beta chain was sequenced within a study of blood T cell repertoires in COVID-19. In germline, CDR1 is KGHSH, CDR2 LQKENI. V gave up 0 bases and J gave up 9 bases, with 15 bases separating them. This CDR3 has 15 amino acids. Clones were read by immunoSEQ multiplex PCR, and TCRdb kept only the in-frame ones, dropping some. The table lists 400,000 or so clones, about nine tenths of them singletons. The sequence derives from a woman between 40 and 50 years old with COVID-19, enrolled during active disease. What was sequenced was peripheral blood. The chain couples TRBV18 to TRBJ2-1; tentative D call: TRBD2 (5 bases). CDR3 residues: CASSPPNTRGGEQFF. The CDR3 DNA is TGTGCCAGCTCACCACCAAATACACGGGGTGGTGAGCAGTTCTTC.